This T cell receptor beta chain was obtained from a study of OX40 agonist ivuxolimab in advanced cancers. General study results and limits: The average count of expanded clones was higher among CD8+ T cells than among CD4+. Patients who responded partially at 0.1-3.0 mg/kg showed clonal expansion ranking among the lowest.

A note on this clone: Its antigen is not known.

This CDR3 is built from 15 residues. Germline-derived CDR1 and CDR2 are SQVTM and ANQGSEA. The V segment lost 4 bases and the J segment 0 bases; nucleotides outside the gene matches: 9. Sequenced by immunoSEQ multiplex PCR; TCRdb stores in-frame clones only, minus some. In the table there are around 25,000 clones, around 83% of which are singletons. This TCR derives from an adult with an advanced solid tumor such as melanoma, head and neck, liver or kidney cancer. The sequencing used CD4+ or CD8+ T cells sorted from blood, collected in a trial of the OX40 agonist ivuxolimab. The chain couples TRBV29-1 to TRBJ2-7; 7 bases are shared with TRBD1. The CDR3 nucleotides are TGCAGCGTTGTATGGACAGGCCGGAGCTCCTACGAGCAGTACTTC. Its protein is CSVVWTGRSSYEQYF.